This TCR beta chain was identified during a study of identical twins. Overall study findings and caveats: Findings depended on cross-sectional statistics rather than tracking the same donors. The models gave estimates that fell short of the out-of-frame TCR alpha sharing seen in monozygotic twins.

Via MiXCR, TCRdb re-called the 5' RACE reads, giving one row per CDR3 protein. The repertoire consists of about 520,000 distinct CDR3 sequences, with 20% to 25% occurring once and the leading ten covering about 0.91%. The CDR3 contains 15 residues. The germline CDR1 and CDR2 sequences are DFQATT and SNEGSKA (reference sequence). J was trimmed by 3 bases and V by 4 bases; bases with no gene match: 9. This clonotype came up a few times. The target antigen is unknown. This sample also belongs to another study, concerning T cells expressing NK-cell markers. That paper adds: TCR beta repertoires came from sorted CD3+CD56+NKG2C+, CD3+CD56+NKG2C- and CD3+CD56-NKG2C+ T cells. These same clonotypes (in a few donors) also led the CD3+CD56-NKG2C+ fraction.

The origin of this receptor is a woman in her late teens or twenties in good health. Sample: CD4+ T cells sorted from blood. The chain has TRBV20-1 and TRBJ2-3; 8 bases line up with TRBD2. CDR3 sequence: CSANLLGLDTDTQYF. The CDR3 bases are TGCAGTGCTAATCTCTTGGGACTAGATACAGATACGCAGTATTTT.